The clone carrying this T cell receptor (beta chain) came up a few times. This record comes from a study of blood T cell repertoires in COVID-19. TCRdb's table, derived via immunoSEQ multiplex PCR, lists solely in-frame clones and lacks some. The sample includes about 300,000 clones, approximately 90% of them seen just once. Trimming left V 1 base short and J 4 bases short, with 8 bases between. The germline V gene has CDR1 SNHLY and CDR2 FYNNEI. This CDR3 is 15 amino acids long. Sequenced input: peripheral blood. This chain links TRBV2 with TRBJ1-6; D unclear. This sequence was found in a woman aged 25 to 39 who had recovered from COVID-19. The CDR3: CASSEDSPYNSPLHF. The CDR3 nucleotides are TGTGCCAGCAGTGAAGACAGTCCTTATAATTCACCCCTCCACTTT.